The rows below give T cell receptor beta chains drawn from one sample of a study of blood T cells in healthy people across ages. In TCRdb, the 5' RACE reads were re-called with MiXCR into one record per CDR3 protein. The repertoire holds around 1.5 million distinct CDR3 sequences, around two fifths seen once, with roughly 7.9% in the top ten. The sample was blood. The receptors originated from a young woman in good health. Each CDR3 is given with its conserved first and last residue. The D gene is left open where the match is weak. Rows may omit the clone size; those that give it use once, few, many or a size class.

NA | few | TRBJ1-6 | TRBV24-1 | 13 | TGTGCCACCAGTGGAGAGACAGGTACACCCCTCCACTTT | CATSGETGTPLHF
TRBD1 | few | TRBJ2-2 | TRBV7-2 | 16 | TGTGCCAGCAGCTTACTCAACAGGGGTTCCACCGGGGAGCTGTTTTTT | CASSLLNRGSTGELFF
TRBD1 | NA | TRBJ1-2 | TRBV6-5 | 15 | TGTGCCAGCAGTTACCTAGGGACAGGGCACTATGGCTACACCTTC | CASSYLGTGHYGYTF
NA | NA | TRBJ2-4 | TRBV29-1 | 14 | TGCAGCGTTGAGCGAGGGGACGGCAAAAACATTCAGTACTTC | CSVERGDGKNIQYF
TRBD2 | NA | TRBJ2-5 | TRBV5-1 | 16 | TGCGCCAGCAGCTTGGGTGGGACTAGCGCCCAAGAGACCCAGTACTTC | CASSLGGTSAQETQYF
NA | NA | TRBJ2-7 | TRBV7-2 | 15 | TGTGCCAGCAGCTTAGAAACAGGACCTTCCTACGAGCAGTACTTC | CASSLETGPSYEQYF
NA | few | TRBJ1-5 | TRBV20-1 | 13 | TGCAGTGCTAGAGTAGGGGACAATCAGCCCCAGCATTTT | CSARVGDNQPQHF
NA | NA | TRBJ1-3 | TRBV28 | 12 | TGTGCTTCCGACAGCTCTGGAAACACCATATATTTT | CASDSSGNTIYF
NA | NA | TRBJ2-3 | TRBV20-1 | 13 | TGCAGTGCTGGGCTGCCTCGTGTAGATACGCAGTATTTT | CSAGLPRVDTQYF
NA | NA | TRBJ2-5 | TRBV11-2 | 12 | TGTGCCAGCAGCTCTCTCCCGGAGACCCAGTACTTC | CASSSLPETQYF
NA | NA | TRBJ2-7 | TRBV10-3 | 13 | TGTGCCACCAGACAGGACCTCCTCTACGAGCAGTACTTC | CATRQDLLYEQYF
NA | few | TRBJ1-6 | TRBV5-1 | 14 | TGCGCCAGCAGCCCGGGAGACAGTAATTCACCCCTCCACTTT | CASSPGDSNSPLHF
NA | NA | TRBJ2-3 | TRBV20-1 | 14 | TGCAGTGCTAGACCGGGGACATCAGGGGATACGCAGTATTTT | CSARPGTSGDTQYF
TRBD2 | NA | TRBJ2-3 | TRBV5-5 | 14 | TGTGCCAGCAGCCCGACTAGCGGAGCCCATACGCAGTATTTT | CASSPTSGAHTQYF
TRBD1 | NA | TRBJ2-7 | TRBV15 | 14 | TGTGCCACCAGCAGGGACAGGGGACCCTACGAGCAGTACTTC | CATSRDRGPYEQYF
TRBD2 | NA | TRBJ2-7 | TRBV11-2 | 17 | TGTGCCAGCAGCTTAGCCCCCCCAGGACTAGCGGCCTACGAGCAGTACTTC | CASSLAPPGLAAYEQYF
NA | NA | TRBJ1-1 | TRBV3-1 | 14 | TGTGCCAGCAGCCAAGGCCTCTACGGCACTGAAGCTTTCTTT | CASSQGLYGTEAFF
NA | NA | TRBJ2-3 | TRBV5-6 | 14 | TGTGCCAGCAGCTTGCGTGACTTCGGGGATACGCAGTATTTT | CASSLRDFGDTQYF
TRBD2 | NA | TRBJ2-7 | TRBV12-3/TRBV12-4 | 17 | TGTGCCAGCAGTTTACCGGCTAGCGGGGACTATTCCTACGAGCAGTACTTC | CASSLPASGDYSYEQYF
TRBD1 | NA | TRBJ1-5 | TRBV12-3/TRBV12-4 | 12 | TGTGACAGCGCCATAGGGGGCGGGACCCAGCATTTT | CDSAIGGGTQHF
NA | NA | TRBJ2-6 | TRBV9 | 16 | TGTGCCAGCAGCGTAGGCGAGGGGTCTGGGGCCAGCGTCCTGACTTTC | CASSVGEGSGASVLTF
NA | NA | TRBJ2-1 | TRBV20-1 | 14 | TGCAGTGCCAATAGCCCATTTGAAGACAATGAGCAGTTCTTC | CSANSPFEDNEQFF
TRBD1 | few | TRBJ2-1 | TRBV6-5 | 15 | TGTGCCAGCAGTTACCGCAGGGACAGGGAAAATGAGCAGTTCTTC | CASSYRRDRENEQFF
NA | NA | TRBJ2-3 | TRBV2 | 13 | TGTGCCAGCAGTGCGCAGGAGGTAGATACGCAGTATTTT | CASSAQEVDTQYF
NA | NA | TRBJ2-1 | TRBV28 | 13 | TGTGCCAGCAGTTGGGGTCGGGACTCTGAGCAGTTCTTC | CASSWGRDSEQFF
TRBD2 | few | TRBJ2-5 | TRBV5-6 | 16 | TGTGCCAGCAGCCCGGTGTCGAGCGGGGGGGCGATTGAGCAGTACTTC | CASSPVSSGGAIEQYF
TRBD2 | NA | TRBJ2-5 | TRBV4-1 | 16 | TGCGCCAGCAGCCAAGATCCGGGAGGGGCCCAAGAGACCCAGTACTTC | CASSQDPGGAQETQYF
TRBD1 | NA | TRBJ1-2 | TRBV20-1 | 13 | TGCAGTGCTAGAGACACTACAGGGGATGGCTACACCTTC | CSARDTTGDGYTF
NA | few | TRBJ1-2 | TRBV7-9 | 13 | TGTGCCAGCACCGGGTACGGGGACTATGGCTACACCTTC | CASTGYGDYGYTF
TRBD1 | NA | TRBJ2-7 | TRBV11-2 | 15 | TGTGCCAGCAGCTTCCTGACAGGGGGCGGTTACGAGCAGTACTTC | CASSFLTGGGYEQYF
NA | NA | TRBJ1-2 | TRBV12-3/TRBV12-4 | 14 | TGTGCCAGCAGTTTCAGAAATACTAACTATGGCTACACCTTC | CASSFRNTNYGYTF
TRBD2 | few | TRBJ2-7 | TRBV20-1 | 14 | TGCAGTGCTAGAGGAGTGCGGGAGGACTACGAGCAGTACTTC | CSARGVREDYEQYF
TRBD2 | NA | TRBJ2-5 | TRBV28 | 15 | TGTGCCAGCAGTTTATGGGCTAGCGGGAGAAATGAGCAGTACTTC | CASSLWASGRNEQYF
TRBD2 | many | TRBJ2-3 | TRBV9 | 16 | TGTGCCAGCAGCGTTCGACTAGCGGGAGTCACAGATACGCAGTATTTT | CASSVRLAGVTDTQYF
TRBD2 | many | TRBJ2-1 | TRBV4-1 | 17 | TGCGCCAGCAGCCGAGGAGGGCTAGCGGTCCTTGGGAATGAGCAGTTCTTC | CASSRGGLAVLGNEQFF
NA | few | TRBJ2-7 | TRBV28 | 14 | TGTGCCAGCAGTTTACAGGTCTTTACCTACGAGCAGTACTTC | CASSLQVFTYEQYF
TRBD1 | NA | TRBJ2-2 | TRBV5-1 | 17 | TGCGCCAGCAGCTTGTCAACAGGGGGCTGGGACACCGGGGAGCTGTTTTTT | CASSLSTGGWDTGELFF
NA | few | TRBJ1-2 | TRBV4-1 | 19 | TGCGCCAGCAGCCAAGCGGTAAGGGGGACTCCGACCGGAGACTATGGCTACACCTTC | CASSQAVRGTPTGDYGYTF
NA | few | TRBJ1-2 | TRBV12-3/TRBV12-4 | 14 | TGTGCCAGCACCGCGACTCTGACCAACTATGGCTACACCTTC | CASTATLTNYGYTF
NA | NA | TRBJ2-1 | TRBV20-1 | 13 | TGCAGTGCTAGAGAGCAGAGGCGACTAGAGCAGTTCTTC | CSAREQRRLEQFF
NA | few | TRBJ2-1 | TRBV12-5 | 17 | TGTGCTAGTGGTCCCGGGGCGACTCCCAGGGCCTACAATGAGCAGTTCTTC | CASGPGATPRAYNEQFF